This entry concerns a single T cell receptor beta chain. Its antigen is currently unknown. This specimen comes from a study of cytomegalovirus exposure and HLA in healthy donors. Study details: Prior work identified more than 90 million unique TCR beta sequences in 190 million or so T cells. Study-wide results and caveats: V- and J-gene trimming of TCR beta was linked (in a later analysis) to a missense DCLRE1C variant. Researchers reported from a later analysis that most CMV-associated TCR beta chains appeared HLA-restricted. A previous analysis found most TCR beta V segments productive roughly 87% or roughly 30% of the time.

V lost 4 bases, J lost 2 bases, and 2 bases stayed unmatched. Germline CDR1 reads SGHDT; CDR2 reads YYEEEE. This CDR3 is built from 14 residues. Primers: 60 Vbeta forward and 13 Jbeta reverse. The data were produced by immunoSEQ multiplex PCR, yet TCRdb's version contains in-frame clones alone and is incomplete. The sample records about 94,000 clones, 76% being singletons. The sequence came from a male donor in good health and CMV-seronegative. The genes are TRBV5-6 and TRBJ1-3, with TRBD1 matching over 8 bases. Sample: PBMCs. CDR3: CASSPGGTGNTIYF. CDR3 DNA sequence: TGTGCCAGCAGCCCAGGGGGCACTGGAAACACCATATATTTT.